A selection of T cell receptor beta chains follows, all from one sample in a study of cytomegalovirus exposure and HLA in healthy donors. TCRdb's table, derived via immunoSEQ multiplex PCR, lists solely in-frame clones and lacks some. This sample contains about 32,000 clones. Sequenced input: PBMCs. The source is a female donor in good health and CMV-seronegative. CDR3s include the opening cysteine and the closing phenylalanine or tryptophan. The order of the fields is D gene, J gene, V gene, CDR3 DNA, CDR3 protein. The D gene is left open where the match is weak.

d_gene: .
j_gene: TRBJ2-7
v_gene: TRBV5-1
CDR3nt: TGCGCCAGCAGCCTCCACAATTCCTACGAGCAGTACTTC
CDR3aa: CASSLHNSYEQYF

d_gene: TRBD1
j_gene: TRBJ1-3
v_gene: TRBV25-1
CDR3nt: TGTGCCAGCAGTGAATCGCAGGGGGCCTCTGGAAACACCATATATTTT
CDR3aa: CASSESQGASGNTIYF

d_gene: TRBD1
j_gene: TRBJ2-3
v_gene: TRBV6-6
CDR3nt: TGTGCCAGCAGTTACGCCCGAAAACAGGGGGGTGATACGCAGTATTTT
CDR3aa: CASSYARKQGGDTQYF

d_gene: .
j_gene: TRBJ2-3
v_gene: TRBV6-4
CDR3nt: TGTGCCAGCAGTGAGGAGGGAAGCACAGATACGCAGTATTTT
CDR3aa: CASSEEGSTDTQYF

d_gene: TRBD1
j_gene: TRBJ2-2
v_gene: TRBV5-4
CDR3nt: TGTGCCAGCAGCTCCCAGGACAGGGTCGACACCGGGGAGCTGTTTTTT
CDR3aa: CASSSQDRVDTGELFF

d_gene: TRBD1
j_gene: TRBJ1-6
v_gene: TRBV18
CDR3nt: TGTGCCAGCTCACCGCGGGACAGGGATTCACCCCTCCACTTT
CDR3aa: CASSPRDRDSPLHF

d_gene: .
j_gene: TRBJ2-3
v_gene: TRBV4-2
CDR3nt: TGTGCCAGCAGCCAAGATTGGAGGGGGGGCTGGGCAGATACGCAGTATTTT
CDR3aa: CASSQDWRGGWADTQYF

d_gene: TRBD1
j_gene: TRBJ1-1
v_gene: TRBV30
CDR3nt: TGTGCCGGGAGTAACCCGGACAGGGTAAGGACTGAAGCTTTCTTT
CDR3aa: CAGSNPDRVRTEAFF

d_gene: TRBD1
j_gene: TRBJ1-2
v_gene: TRBV18
CDR3nt: TGTGCCAGCTCACCGGGACAGGGTGGTGGCTACACCTTC
CDR3aa: CASSPGQGGGYTF

d_gene: .
j_gene: TRBJ1-5
v_gene: TRBV11-3
CDR3nt: TGTGCCAGCAGCTTTAGGGCAGGGTTCAATCAGCCCCAGCATTTT
CDR3aa: CASSFRAGFNQPQHF

d_gene: .
j_gene: TRBJ1-2
v_gene: TRBV5-1
CDR3nt: TGCGCCAGCAGCCGAGAAGAGATTTATGGCTACACCTTC
CDR3aa: CASSREEIYGYTF

d_gene: TRBD1
j_gene: TRBJ2-7
v_gene: TRBV18
CDR3nt: TGTGCCAGCTCACCACCTGGGACAGGGGGCTACGAGCAGTACTTC
CDR3aa: CASSPPGTGGYEQYF